Each of the 32 T cell receptor beta chains below was sequenced from the same sample in a study of blood T cell repertoires in COVID-19. Sequencing used immunoSEQ multiplex PCR; TCRdb keeps in-frame clones, though not all of them. This sample has over 150,000 clones, with roughly 91% found just once. The specimen sequenced was peripheral blood. These receptors were obtained from a man between 18 and 29 years old with acute or convalescent COVID-19.

This clone was counted a single time. The rearrangement uses TRBV7-9 and TRBJ2-7; D may be TRBD2 (5 bases). This CDR3 is built from 14 residues. Germline loops: CDR1 SEHNR, CDR2 FQNEAQ (reference sequence). Trimming shortened V by 5 bases and J by 2 bases, and 13 bases separated the two germline ends. CDR3 nucleotides: TGTGCCAGCAGCAAATGGACTGCTCCCTACGAGCAGTACTTC. This translates into CASSKWTAPYEQYF.

This rearrangement joins TRBV9 to TRBJ2-5, with TRBD1 matching 7 bases. CDR1 and CDR2 (germline): SGDLS, YYNGEE. With 3 bases clipped from V and 5 bases from J, the junction kept 10 bases outside the gene matches. CDR3 length equals 15 residues. The CDR3 DNA is TGTGCCAGCAGCGAACTGACAGGGACGGGGGAGACCCAGTACTTC. Translating it yields CASSELTGTGETQYF.

In its sample, this clone was seen once. This rearrangement joins TRBV6-5 to TRBJ1-2; D perhaps matches TRBD1 (5 bases). Germline V gene lookup returns CDR1 MNHEY and CDR2 SVGAGI. Trimming removed 7 bases from V and 3 bases from J, with 12 bases in between. The CDR3 length is 13 residues. CDR3 amino acids: CASTLGGDYGYTF. The CDR3 coding sequence is TGTGCCAGCACCCTCGGGGGTGACTATGGCTACACCTTC.

This rearrangement joins TRBV29-1 to TRBJ1-5; D call uncertain. Germline assignment: CDR1 SQVTM and CDR2 ANQGSEA. Trimming left V 4 bases short and J 0 bases short, with 7 bases between. CDR3 length: 13 amino acids. The CDR3 sequence: CSVGSDSNQPQHF. The CDR3, as DNA: TGCAGCGTTGGTAGCGATAGCAATCAGCCCCAGCATTTT.

The chain joins TRBV19 to TRBJ1-1; possible D gene TRBD1, 6 bases. Deletions cut 5 bases from V and 0 bases from J, with 13 bases between. The CDR3 totals 15 residues. Germline V lookup: CDR1 LNHDA, CDR2 SQIVND (reference sequence). In DNA, the CDR3 is TGTGCCAGTAGTGCACCAGGGGCGATGAACACTGAAGCTTTCTTT. Its translation: CASSAPGAMNTEAFF.

The V and J genes are TRBV7-2 and TRBJ2-1; 10 positions agree with TRBD2. In germline, CDR1 is SGHTA, CDR2 FQGNSA. CDR3 length equals 15 residues. With V trimmed by 4 bases and J by 6 bases, 6 bases remained unmatched. The CDR3 loop is CASSSGTSVGNEQFF. The CDR3 DNA follows: TGTGCCAGCAGCTCTGGGACTAGCGTTGGCAATGAGCAGTTCTTC.

The chain is built from TRBV11-3 and TRBJ2-3, with D possibly being TRBD1 (8 bases). The CDR3 is 16 amino acids. Germline V lookup: CDR1 SGHNT, CDR2 YENEEA. V lost 3 bases to trimming and J lost 4 bases, with 17 bases between them. The CDR3 sequence: CASSLEGQGGSDTQYF. The CDR3 DNA follows: TGTGCCAGCAGCTTGGAAGGACAGGGAGGGTCAGATACGCAGTATTTT.

The chain has TRBV4-2 and TRBJ2-7; 9 bases match TRBD2. Germline CDR1 LGHNA, CDR2 YNFKEQ. This CDR3 spans 15 amino acids. V gave up 7 bases and J gave up 0 bases; unmatched junction bases: 7. The CDR3 bases are TGTGCCAGCAACACTGAGACTAGCGGCTCCTACGAGCAGTACTTC. This translates into CASNTETSGSYEQYF.

This clone was seen once. The chain joins TRBV5-1 to TRBJ1-4; TRBD1 matches at 12 bases. The length of the CDR3 is 18 residues. The germline gives CDR1 SGHRS, CDR2 YFSETQ. Trimming removed 0 bases from V and 4 bases from J; junction bases left unmatched: 7. Here the CDR3 DNA reads TGCGCCAGCAGCTTGGGAGGGACAGGGGGCGCAGTTAATGAAAAACTGTTTTTT. Amino acid sequence: CASSLGGTGGAVNEKLFF.

The gene calls are TRBV13 and TRBJ2-3; D is possibly TRBD2 (5 bases). Per germline, CDR1 PRHDT and CDR2 FYEKMQ (reference sequence). V was trimmed by 5 bases and J by 4 bases, leaving 16 bases between them. The CDR3 totals 15 residues. CDR3 sequence (DNA): TGTGCCAGCAGCCCCAGAACCGGGAACCCAGATACGCAGTATTTT. Its protein is CASSPRTGNPDTQYF.

The rearrangement links TRBV29-1 to TRBJ1-1; no firm D call. Germline CDR1 is SQVTM and CDR2 is ANQGSEA. V was trimmed by 4 bases and J by 5 bases, leaving 11 bases between them. The CDR3 contains 12 residues. The CDR3 DNA sequence: TGCAGCGTTGGGCGGGCAACGACTGAAGCTTTCTTT. This translates into CSVGRATTEAFF. Drawing the rest from reference TRBV29-1 and TRBJ1-1, the complete variable domain is SAVISQKPSRDICQRGTSLTIQCQVDSQVTMMFWYRQQPGQSLTLIATANQGSEATYESGFVIDKFPISRPNLTFSTLTVSNMSPEDSSIYLCSVGRATTEAFFGQGTRLTVV.

The V gene is TRBV6-1, the J gene TRBJ1-5; D gene unclear. Germline values: CDR1 MNHNS, CDR2 SASEGT. The CDR3 runs to 11 residues. Trimming left V 5 bases short and J 11 bases short, with 10 bases between. This CDR3 reads CASSSQRTQHF. For the CDR3, the DNA is TGTGCCAGCAGTTCCCAGAGGACCCAGCATTTT.

The chain joins TRBV19 to TRBJ2-1; unclear D gene. Trimming pared 1 base from V and 6 bases from J, leaving 10 bases between. This CDR3 is 14 amino acids long. Germline assignment: CDR1 LNHDA and CDR2 SQIVND (reference sequence). The chain's CDR3 is CASSIGPYGNEQFF. The DNA for the CDR3 is TGTGCCAGTAGTATAGGCCCCTACGGCAATGAGCAGTTCTTC.

The chain employs TRBV19 and TRBJ2-3; possibly TRBD2 for D (5 bases). With 5 bases removed from V and 4 bases from J, the gap between germline ends came to 16 bases. CDR3 length equals 15 residues. In germline, CDR1 is LNHDA, CDR2 SQIVND (reference sequence). The CDR3 DNA reads as TGTGCCAGTAGTCGACGAGGGCTCGGGGCAGATACGCAGTATTTT. Its protein product is CASSRRGLGADTQYF.

This chain joins TRBV27 and TRBJ2-7, with 7 positions matching TRBD2. Germline trimming cut 2 bases from V and 4 bases from J; bases unmatched to any gene: 11. The CDR3 is 16 residues long. CDR1 is MNHEY and CDR2 is SMNVEV in the germline V gene (reference sequence). CDR3 nucleotides: TGTGCCAGCAGTTTAAATGGCGGGAGCTGGTCGTACGAGCAGTACTTC. Protein sequence: CASSLNGGSWSYEQYF.

The rearrangement joins TRBV11-2 to TRBJ1-1; TRBD1 matches at 7 bases. Germline lookup yields CDR1 SGHAT and CDR2 FQNNGV. The length of the CDR3 is 15 residues. V lost 7 bases to trimming and J lost 0 bases; unmatched junction nucleotides: 8. The CDR3: CASKYRGLVNTEAFF. Written as DNA, the CDR3 is TGTGCCAGCAAATACAGGGGATTAGTGAACACTGAAGCTTTCTTT.

This chain uses TRBV25-1 with TRBJ1-1; D may be TRBD1 (6 bases). The V gene's germline CDR1 is MGHDK and CDR2 SYGVNS. The ends were cut back, 5 bases at V and 4 bases at J, with 14 bases in the middle. The CDR3 has 14 residues. In DNA form, the CDR3 reads TGTGCCAGCAGTACCAACAGGGACGGCACTGAAGCTTTCTTT. Translated: CASSTNRDGTEAFF.

The CDR3 nucleotides are TGCGCCAGCAGCCAAGATATGGCAGGCACGGTAATGAACACTGAAGCTTTCTTT. It translates to CASSQDMAGTVMNTEAFF. V usage is TRBV4-1 and J usage is TRBJ1-1; D remains ambiguous. Germline CDR1 reads MGHRA; CDR2 reads YSYEKL. V lost 0 bases to trimming and J lost 0 bases, with 17 bases between them. The CDR3 length is 18 residues.

The rearrangement uses TRBV3-1 (or the pseudogene TRBV3-2) and TRBJ1-1, with 9 bases identical to TRBD1. The CDR3 spans 15 residues. Per germline, CDR1 LGHDT and CDR2 YNNKEL (reference sequence). V gave up 4 bases and J gave up 5 bases; unmatched junction bases: 8. CDR3 DNA: TGTGCCAGCAGCCTCAGGGACAGGGACGCGACTGAAGCTTTCTTT. Translation gives CASSLRDRDATEAFF.

The genes are TRBV3-1 (or the pseudogene TRBV3-2) and TRBJ1-1, with unresolved D. Trimming cost V 1 base and J 1 base, with 10 bases left between them. The CDR3 has 15 residues. CDR1 is LGHDT, CDR2 YNNKEL, per germline (reference sequence). The CDR3 bases are TGTGCCAGCAGCCAAGGGGAGGTTAGGAACACTGAAGCTTTCTTT. It yields the protein CASSQGEVRNTEAFF.

This clone was seen once. The chain employs TRBV5-1 and TRBJ1-2; 12 nucleotides align to TRBD1. This CDR3 has 15 residues. Trimming removed 3 bases from V and 3 bases from J; junction bases left unmatched: 3. Germline V lookup: CDR1 SGHRS, CDR2 YFSETQ. DNA of the CDR3: TGCGCCAGCAGCTCCGGGACAGGGGGCGACTATGGCTACACCTTC. Its protein is CASSSGTGGDYGYTF. Full variable domain (remainder filled in from reference TRBV5-1 and TRBJ1-2): KAGVTQTPRYLIKTRGQQVTLSCSPISGHRSVSWYQQTPGQGLQFLFEYFSETQRNKGNFPGRFSGRQFSNSRSEMNVSTLELGDSALYLCASSSGTGGDYGYTFGSGTRLTVV.

V and J are TRBV9 and TRBJ1-1; D gene uncertain. Germline V gene lookup returns CDR1 SGDLS and CDR2 YYNGEE. CDR3 length: 13 residues. Trimming left V 0 bases short and J 8 bases short, with 11 bases between. CDR3 bases: TGTGCCAGCAGCGTAGGGTCGGTTGCAGAAGCTTTCTTT. This gives the protein CASSVGSVAEAFF.

The chain employs TRBV6-5 and TRBJ1-2, with 8 bases identical to TRBD1. V was clipped by 5 bases and J by 6 bases; unmatched bases: 2. The CDR3 is made up of 12 amino acids. Germline assignment: CDR1 MNHEY and CDR2 SVGAGI. CDR3 sequence reads: CASSPQGDGYTF. CDR3 in DNA: TGTGCCAGCAGTCCACAGGGGGATGGCTACACCTTC.

The chain uses TRBV10-1 and TRBJ2-7; 10 positions agree with TRBD2. Germline CDR1 is WNHNN and CDR2 is SYGVQD (reference sequence). The CDR3 loop spans 14 amino acids. V lost 3 bases to trimming and J lost 5 bases; unmatched junction nucleotides: 4. The CDR3 DNA reads TGCGCCAGCAGTGATGGGCTAGCGGGAGACGAGCAGTACTTC. Residues: CASSDGLAGDEQYF.

Regarding this clone: Other nucleotide sequences from this sample produce the same CDR3. The chain employs TRBV7-9 and TRBJ1-1; no clear D. The germline V gene encodes CDR1 SEHNR and CDR2 FQNEAQ (reference sequence). This CDR3 comprises 13 residues. V was pared by 5 bases and J by 0 bases, with 7 bases between. This CDR3 is CASSHTMNTEAFF. In nucleotides, the CDR3 is TGTGCCAGCAGCCACACCATGAACACTGAAGCTTTCTTT.

The J gene is TRBJ2-4, the V gene TRBV18; no clear D gene. Germline V gene data show CDR1 as KGHSH and CDR2 as LQKENI. The CDR3 spans 16 residues. Trimming removed 2 bases at V and 0 bases at J, with 11 bases between. This CDR3 reads CASSPDRVLAKNIQYF. The CDR3 DNA is TGTGCCAGCTCACCAGACCGGGTCCTAGCCAAAAACATTCAGTACTTC.

V gene TRBV3-1 (or the pseudogene TRBV3-2) combines with J gene TRBJ1-6, with 8 bases identical to TRBD1. The germline V gene encodes CDR1 LGHDT and CDR2 YNNKEL (reference sequence). This CDR3 spans 15 amino acids. Trimming took 6 bases from V and 8 from J; bases not matched to a gene: 9. This CDR3 reads CASSLNPGQDSPLHF. Here the CDR3 DNA reads TGTGCCAGCAGTCTAAATCCGGGACAGGATTCACCCCTCCACTTT.

J is TRBJ1-2 and V is TRBV3-1 (or the pseudogene TRBV3-2); D gene ambiguous. The length of the CDR3 is 13 residues. The germline gives CDR1 LGHDT, CDR2 YNNKEL (reference sequence). V lost 5 bases and J 4 bases, leaving 11 bases between the germline ends. The CDR3 DNA reads as TGTGCCAGCAGCGTCGGTTTGCTCTATGGCTACACCTTC. Its translation: CASSVGLLYGYTF.

This chain joins TRBV18 and TRBJ1-1; TRBD1 agrees at 7 bases. This CDR3 spans 15 amino acids. The V gene's germline CDR1 is KGHSH and CDR2 LQKENI. With V trimmed by 3 bases and J by 7 bases, 11 bases remained unmatched. The CDR3 DNA reads TGTGCCAGCTCACCGAATTCCGGGACAGTCTATGAAGCTTTCTTT. It yields the protein CASSPNSGTVYEAFF.

This chain joins TRBV20-1 and TRBJ2-1; D not certain. The CDR3 is made up of 11 amino acids. Looked up from germline, CDR1 is DFQATT and CDR2 is SNEGSKA (reference sequence). V was shortened by 3 bases and J by 9 bases, with 9 bases between the two germline ends. The DNA for the CDR3 is TGCAGTGCTAGCCCCAGAGGTGAGCAGTTCTTC. Translation gives CSASPRGEQFF.

V usage is TRBV29-1 and J usage is TRBJ1-2; perhaps TRBD1 as D (6 bases). The V end was cut by 6 bases, the J end by 0 bases, with 11 bases between. CDR3 length: 13 residues. The germline CDR1 and CDR2 sequences are SQVTM and ANQGSEA. Here the CDR3 DNA reads TGCAGCGTCGGACAGAATACTAACTATGGCTACACCTTC. Translating gives CSVGQNTNYGYTF.

CDR3 residues: CASSLVRGNEQFF. The CDR3 nucleotides read TGTGCCAGCAGTTTGGTTAGGGGGAATGAGCAGTTCTTC. The chain carries TRBV12-3 or TRBV12-4 and TRBJ2-1, with a possible D match to TRBD1 (6 bases). Trimming left V 3 bases short and J 7 bases short, with 10 bases between. The CDR3 covers 13 residues.